What follows are 29 T cell receptor beta chains derived from one specimen sequenced in a study of T cell responses to AZD1222 COVID-19 vaccine. Sequenced by immunoSEQ multiplex PCR; TCRdb stores in-frame clones only, minus some. The sample consists of under 140,000 clones, less than 95% of them appearing once. The specimen comprised peripheral blood, sampled on day 0 of AZD1222 vaccination. The receptors shown here come from an adult in good health.

This chain uses TRBV19 with TRBJ2-1; D tentatively fits TRBD1 or TRBD2 (5 bases each). V dropped 6 bases and J dropped 5 bases, with 17 bases sitting between them. The CDR3 has 15 amino acids. CDR1 LNHDA and CDR2 SQIVND come from the germline V gene (reference sequence). The CDR3, as DNA: TGTGCCAGTAGACCGAGGGGTGTAGGGAACAATGAGCAGTTCTTC. Encoded protein: CASRPRGVGNNEQFF.

This chain links TRBV21-1 with TRBJ1-1. TRBV21-1 counts as a pseudogene. This CDR3 has 18 residues. CDR3 coding DNA: TGTGCCAGCAGCCCGCCCACGGGGTGTTTTTTAATGAACACTGAAGCTTTCTTT. Residues: CASSPPTGCFLMNTEAFF.

This chain links TRBV27 with TRBJ2-7; D unclear. The germline V and J ends were trimmed by 5 bases and 5 bases, with 10 bases remaining between them. CDR3 size: 12 residues. Germline V lookup: CDR1 MNHEY, CDR2 SMNVEV (reference sequence). The DNA for the CDR3 is TGTGCCAGCAGTGGCAACGTCCACGAGCAGTACTTC. This sequence encodes CASSGNVHEQYF.

This clone occurred a few times. The chain uses TRBV7-2 and TRBJ1-5, with unresolved D. V lost 5 bases to trimming and J lost 2 bases, with 13 bases between them. This CDR3 comprises 15 residues. The germline V gene encodes CDR1 SGHTA and CDR2 FQGNSA. As DNA, the CDR3 is TGTGCCAGCAGCACTAAGGCCGGGGGCAATCAGCCCCAGCATTTT. This gives the protein CASSTKAGGNQPQHF.

This clone was counted once. The CDR3 coding sequence is TGTGCCAGCAGCGCAAGACAGGGGAACACTGAAGCTTTCTTT. Residues: CASSARQGNTEAFF. The V call is TRBV9, the J call TRBJ1-1, with 7 nucleotides matching TRBD1. Germline assignment: CDR1 SGDLS and CDR2 YYNGEE. The CDR3 has 14 residues. V lost 3 bases, J lost 1 base, and 3 bases stayed unmatched. The full variable domain, its missing parts supplied by reference TRBV9 and TRBJ1-1, is DSGVTQTPKHLITATGQRVTLRCSPRSGDLSVYWYQQSLDQGLQFLIQYYNGEERAKGNILERFSAQQFPDLHSELNLSSLELGDSALYFCASSARQGNTEAFFGQGTRLTVV.

The V and J genes are TRBV11-2 and TRBJ2-2; TRBD1 aligns across 7 bases. The V gene's germline CDR1 is SGHAT and CDR2 FQNNGV. This CDR3 has 15 residues. The ends lost 1 base at V and 7 bases at J; junction bases unmatched: 6. The CDR3 spells CASSLVSSGGGELFF. The CDR3 nucleotides are TGTGCCAGCAGCTTAGTATCCTCAGGGGGCGGGGAGCTGTTTTTT.

The V call is TRBV9, the J call TRBJ2-1; D possibly corresponds to TRBD2 (8 bases). This CDR3 contains 16 residues. V dropped 0 bases and J dropped 2 bases, with 12 bases sitting between them. CDR1 is SGDLS and CDR2 is YYNGEE in the germline V gene. The CDR3 sequence: CASSVAGGGPYNEQFF. CDR3 in DNA: TGTGCCAGCAGCGTAGCGGGAGGGGGCCCCTACAATGAGCAGTTCTTC. Full variable domain (missing parts from reference TRBV9 and TRBJ2-1): DSGVTQTPKHLITATGQRVTLRCSPRSGDLSVYWYQQSLDQGLQFLIQYYNGEERAKGNILERFSAQQFPDLHSELNLSSLELGDSALYFCASSVAGGGPYNEQFFGPGTRLTVL.

The V call is TRBV6-5, the J call TRBJ1-2, with 7 bases aligning to TRBD1. The CDR3 totals 15 residues. The germline gives CDR1 MNHEY, CDR2 SVGAGI. The V gene end was trimmed by 6 bases and the J gene end by 1 base; junction bases not matched to a gene: 8. CDR3 amino acids: CASRYQGGFNYGYTF. CDR3 DNA: TGTGCCAGCAGATACCAGGGGGGGTTTAACTATGGCTACACCTTC.

The rearrangement uses TRBV5-6 and TRBJ1-2; D gene uncertain. The V and J ends lost 6 bases and 0 bases respectively, with 27 bases between them. The V gene's germline CDR1 is SGHDT and CDR2 YYEEEE. The CDR3 loop spans 19 amino acids. The DNA for the CDR3 is TGTGCCAGCATCGAATGGTGGGGTCCCAGGAGGCTTTCTAACTATGGCTACACCTTC. This gives the protein CASIEWWGPRRLSNYGYTF.

The V and J genes are TRBV3-1 (or the pseudogene TRBV3-2) and TRBJ1-3; a weak D match, TRBD1 (5 bases). Trimming took off 5 bases at V and 0 bases at J, with 14 bases between the two ends. Germline CDR1 reads LGHDT; CDR2 reads YNNKEL (reference sequence). The CDR3 spans 16 residues. The CDR3 region is CASSTRTDNSGNTIYF. The CDR3 bases are TGTGCCAGCAGCACGCGGACGGACAACTCTGGAAACACCATATATTTT.

This clone was found once. The chain has TRBV19 and TRBJ1-1; 8 nucleotides line up with TRBD1. V dropped 6 bases and J dropped 4; count of bases not matched to a gene: 13. The CDR3 covers 16 residues. Germline V lookup: CDR1 LNHDA, CDR2 SQIVND (reference sequence). CDR3 DNA sequence: TGTGCCAGTAGGATCGGAGGGTCTGGGACAGGCACTGAAGCTTTCTTT. Translating it yields CASRIGGSGTGTEAFF.

The V gene is TRBV9, the J gene TRBJ1-5, with D tentatively TRBD1 (5 bases). V lost 3 bases and J lost 9, with 13 bases in between. The germline V gene encodes CDR1 SGDLS and CDR2 YYNGEE. The CDR3 sequence is 13 residues long. The CDR3 reads CASSEGPSWPQHF. The CDR3 DNA is TGTGCCAGCAGCGAGGGGCCAAGTTGGCCCCAGCATTTT. The variable domain in full, with the rest retrieved from reference TRBV9 and TRBJ1-5, is DSGVTQTPKHLITATGQRVTLRCSPRSGDLSVYWYQQSLDQGLQFLIQYYNGEERAKGNILERFSAQQFPDLHSELNLSSLELGDSALYFCASSEGPSWPQHFGDGTRLSIL.

This chain links TRBV10-3 with TRBJ1-1; D is uncertain. The CDR3 length is 14 residues. Trimming took off 3 bases at V and 5 bases at J, with 13 bases between the two ends. Germline CDR1 is ENHRY and CDR2 is SYGVKD. For the CDR3, the DNA is TGTGCCATCAGTGAATCCGGCATTGAGACTGAAGCTTTCTTT. This translates into CAISESGIETEAFF.

The chain uses TRBV14 and TRBJ2-7, with 7 bases identical to TRBD2. The CDR3 sequence is 17 residues long. Germline CDR1 SGHDN, CDR2 FVKESK. The trim removed 4 bases at V and 7 bases at J, leaving 19 bases unmatched. The DNA for the CDR3 is TGTGCCAGCAGCCCCTCCCGCGGACTAGTGTGGTCTGGAGAGCAGTACTTC. It specifies CASSPSRGLVWSGEQYF.

The genes are TRBV7-9 and TRBJ2-7; possibly TRBD1 for D (6 bases). The CDR3 length is 17 residues. V was shortened by 5 bases and J by 3 bases, with 23 bases between the two germline ends. CDR1 is SEHNR and CDR2 is FQNEAQ in the germline V gene (reference sequence). CDR3 DNA: TGTGCCAGCAGCCCCAGGGGTGAAGGACGGAAGGACTACGAGCAGTACTTC. It specifies CASSPRGEGRKDYEQYF. The whole variable domain, filled in from reference TRBV7-9 and TRBJ2-7, reads DTGVSQNPRHKITKRGQNVTFRCDPISEHNRLYWYRQTLGQGPEFLTYFQNEAQLEKSRLLSDRFSAERPKGSFSTLEIQRTEQGDSAMYLCASSPRGEGRKDYEQYFGPGTRLTVT.

Here the CDR3 reads CASSESGSRYQPQHF. The CDR3 DNA sequence: TGCGCCAGCAGTGAGTCGGGTAGTCGGTATCAGCCCCAGCATTTT. The chain uses TRBV10-2 and TRBJ1-5; no definite D call. The CDR3 consists of 15 residues. From germline, CDR1 is WSHSY and CDR2 SAAADI. With 0 bases removed from V and 5 bases from J, the gap between germline ends came to 11 bases.

This chain connects TRBV6-5 to TRBJ1-2; D may be TRBD1 (5 bases). Germline-derived CDR1 and CDR2 are MNHEY and SVGAGI. CDR3 length equals 13 residues. With 6 bases removed from V and 5 bases from J, the gap between germline ends came to 13 bases. In nucleotides, the CDR3 is TGTGCCAGCAGCCTCAGGGAAAGATATGGCTACACCTTC. It is translated as CASSLRERYGYTF.

In DNA, the CDR3 is TGTGCCAGTAGCAGGTCGGCTAACTATGGCTACACCTTC. This encodes CASSRSANYGYTF. The chain carries TRBV19 and TRBJ1-2; D is uncertain. From germline, CDR1 is LNHDA and CDR2 SQIVND (reference sequence). This CDR3 contains 13 residues. V was shortened by 6 bases and J by 0 bases, with 8 bases between the two germline ends.

The genes are TRBV27 and TRBJ1-5; 7 positions agree with TRBD1. CDR3 length: 18 residues. With V trimmed by 6 bases and J by 1 base, 15 bases remained unmatched. Germline assignment: CDR1 MNHEY and CDR2 SMNVEV (reference sequence). This chain's CDR3 is CASSHLRQGGESNQPQHF. CDR3 DNA: TGTGCCAGCAGCCATCTGCGACAGGGAGGGGAAAGCAATCAGCCCCAGCATTTT.

The V call is TRBV5-8, the J call TRBJ1-5, with a tentative D call TRBD1 (5 bases). CDR3 size: 15 residues. CDR1 and CDR2 from the germline V gene are SGHTS and YDEGEE. V gave up 4 bases and J gave up 5 bases, with 16 bases separating them. For the CDR3, the DNA is TGTGCCAGCAGCGCAGGGACGGTTAGAGATCAGCCCCAGCATTTT. Translation: CASSAGTVRDQPQHF.

The gene calls are TRBV14 and TRBJ2-7, with TRBD2 matching over 7 bases. The CDR3 extends over 13 amino acids. V trimming: 8 bases; J trimming: 1 base; junction bases outside the gene matches: 5. CDR1 is SGHDN, CDR2 FVKESK, per germline. The CDR3 nucleotides are TGTGCCAGCGAGGGGAGGGGTTCCTACGAGCAGTACTTC. This codes for CASEGRGSYEQYF.

The chain is built from TRBV12-3 or TRBV12-4 and TRBJ1-1; D is possibly TRBD1 (5 bases). With 7 bases removed from V and 1 base from J, the gap between germline ends came to 10 bases. The CDR3 length is 13 residues. The CDR3 bases are TGTGCCAGCACCCCTGACAGGAACACTGAAGCTTTCTTT. It encodes CASTPDRNTEAFF.

This rearrangement joins TRBV3-1 (or the pseudogene TRBV3-2) to TRBJ2-2; 7 bases map to TRBD2. The CDR3 is 15 residues long. V shed 5 bases, J shed 1 base, and the junction held 4 bases outside the gene matches. Germline CDR1 reads LGHDT; CDR2 reads YNNKEL (reference sequence). The CDR3 spells CASSTLALNTGELFF. CDR3 bases: TGTGCCAGCAGCACACTAGCGCTGAACACCGGGGAGCTGTTTTTT.

The CDR3 spells CAWSGSGGYTF. CDR3 DNA sequence: TGTGCCTGGAGTGGGTCAGGTGGCTACACCTTC. The chain joins TRBV30 to TRBJ1-2; no clear D gene. The CDR3 has 11 residues. The germline gives CDR1 GTSNPN, CDR2 SVGIG (reference sequence). V lost 1 base to trimming and J lost 7 bases, with 7 bases between them.

This clone showed up just a few times. This rearrangement joins TRBV7-2 to TRBJ1-4; the D gene is possibly TRBD1 (6 bases). The CDR3 is 15 amino acids. Germline V CDR1 and CDR2: SGHTA, FQGNSA. The V end was cut by 1 base, the J end by 7 bases, with 13 bases between. The CDR3 sequence: CASSLGGGQGEKLFF. Here the CDR3 DNA reads TGTGCCAGCAGCTTAGGCGGGGGGCAGGGTGAAAAACTGTTTTTT. Variable domain in full (rest from reference TRBV7-2 and TRBJ1-4): GAGVSQSPSNKVTEKGKDVELRCDPISGHTALYWYRQSLGQGLEFLIYFQGNSAPDKSGLPSDRFSAERTGGSVSTLTIQRTQQEDSAVYLCASSLGGGQGEKLFFGSGTQLSVL.

The chain is built from TRBV4-1 and TRBJ1-1; D not certain. Germline V gene data show CDR1 as MGHRA and CDR2 as YSYEKL. The CDR3 contains 13 residues. Trimming shortened V by 0 bases and J by 6 bases, and 8 bases separated the two germline ends. The DNA of the CDR3 is TGCGCCAGCAGCCAAGAGTCCAGTCCTGAAGCTTTCTTT. It yields the protein CASSQESSPEAFF.

V gene TRBV28 combines with J gene TRBJ1-2; maybe TRBD1 (5 bases). Deletions cut 6 bases from V and 2 bases from J, with 16 bases between. The CDR3 has 15 residues. The germline V gene encodes CDR1 MDHEN and CDR2 SYDVKM. The CDR3 sequence is CASRAQTAWNYGYTF. The CDR3 coding sequence is TGTGCCAGCAGGGCACAGACAGCCTGGAACTATGGCTACACCTTC.

The gene calls are TRBV3-1 (or the pseudogene TRBV3-2) and TRBJ1-2; no reliable D call. This CDR3 region has 11 residues. The V end was cut by 3 bases, the J end by 5 bases, with 4 bases between. The germline V gene has CDR1 LGHDT and CDR2 YNNKEL (reference sequence). CDR3 in amino acids: CASSHGYGYTF. The CDR3 coding sequence is TGTGCCAGCAGCCACGGGTATGGCTACACCTTC.

The V call is TRBV6-2 or TRBV6-3, the J call TRBJ1-2; tentatively, D is TRBD1 (5 bases). Deletions cut 4 bases from V and 8 bases from J, with 23 bases between. CDR3 length: 16 amino acids. Germline V gene lookup returns CDR1 MNHEY and CDR2 SVGEGT. The CDR3 is CASSSFYGDFREGYTF. CDR3 DNA: TGTGCCAGCAGTTCCTTCTACGGGGACTTCAGGGAGGGCTACACCTTC.